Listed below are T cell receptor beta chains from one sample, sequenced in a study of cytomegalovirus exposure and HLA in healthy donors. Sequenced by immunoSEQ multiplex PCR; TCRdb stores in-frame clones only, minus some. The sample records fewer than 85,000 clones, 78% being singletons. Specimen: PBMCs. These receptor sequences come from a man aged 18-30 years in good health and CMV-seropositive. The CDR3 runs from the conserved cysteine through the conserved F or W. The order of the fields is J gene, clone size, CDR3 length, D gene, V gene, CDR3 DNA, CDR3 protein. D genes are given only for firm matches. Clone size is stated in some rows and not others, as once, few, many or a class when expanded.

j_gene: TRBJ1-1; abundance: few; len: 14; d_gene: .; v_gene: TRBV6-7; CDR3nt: TGTGCCATCACGCCTCCCAGGGGTGACACTGAAGCTTTCTTT; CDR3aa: CAITPPRGDTEAFF
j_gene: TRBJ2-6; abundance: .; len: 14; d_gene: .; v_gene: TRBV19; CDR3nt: TGTGCCAGTAGTATCAGGTCTGGGGCCAACGTCCTGACTTTC; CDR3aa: CASSIRSGANVLTF
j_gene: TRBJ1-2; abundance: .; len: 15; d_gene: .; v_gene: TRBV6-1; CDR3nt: TGTGCCAGCAGTGAAGGGGTGGCAGGGAACTATGGCTACACCTTC; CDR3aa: CASSEGVAGNYGYTF
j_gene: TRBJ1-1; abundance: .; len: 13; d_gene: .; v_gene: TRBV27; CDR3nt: TGTGCCAGCACGGGCAGGCGGGACACTGAAGCTTTCTTT; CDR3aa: CASTGRRDTEAFF
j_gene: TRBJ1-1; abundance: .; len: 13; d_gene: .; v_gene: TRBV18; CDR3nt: TGTGCCAGCTCGCCCACAGGGAGAACTGAAGCTTTCTTT; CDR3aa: CASSPTGRTEAFF
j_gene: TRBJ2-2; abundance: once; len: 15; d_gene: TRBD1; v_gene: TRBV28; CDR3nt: TGTGCCAGCAGCTCAGGGGGCTCGGGCACCGGGGAGCTGTTTTTT; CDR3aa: CASSSGGSGTGELFF
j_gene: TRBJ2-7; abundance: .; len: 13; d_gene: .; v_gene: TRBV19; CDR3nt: TGTGCCAGTAGTATAGTACCCGCGTACGAGCAGTACTTC; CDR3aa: CASSIVPAYEQYF
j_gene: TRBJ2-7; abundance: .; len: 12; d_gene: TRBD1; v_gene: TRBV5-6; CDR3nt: TGTGCCAGCAGCCGGGACAGCTACGAGCAGTACTTC; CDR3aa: CASSRDSYEQYF
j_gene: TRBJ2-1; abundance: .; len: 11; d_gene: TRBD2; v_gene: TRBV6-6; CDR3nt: TGTGCCAGCTTAGCGGGATGGGAGCAGTTCTTC; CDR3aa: CASLAGWEQFF
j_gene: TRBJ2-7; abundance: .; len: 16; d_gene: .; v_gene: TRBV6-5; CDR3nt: TGTGCCAGCAGTTACGGTTCTCGAGACTTACTCTACGAGCAGTACTTC; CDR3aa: CASSYGSRDLLYEQYF
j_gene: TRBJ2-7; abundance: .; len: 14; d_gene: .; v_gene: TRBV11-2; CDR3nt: TGTGCCAGCAGCTTAGCAGGACTACAATACGAGCAGTACTTC; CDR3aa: CASSLAGLQYEQYF
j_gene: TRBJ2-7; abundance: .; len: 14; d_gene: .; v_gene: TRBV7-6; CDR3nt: TGTGCCAGCAGCTTAGAACAGGGTGGGTACGAGCAGTACTTC; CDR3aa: CASSLEQGGYEQYF
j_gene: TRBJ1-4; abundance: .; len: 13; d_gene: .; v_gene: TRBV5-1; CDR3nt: TGCGCCAGCAGCCGGGACTACGATGAAAAACTGTTTTTT; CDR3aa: CASSRDYDEKLFF
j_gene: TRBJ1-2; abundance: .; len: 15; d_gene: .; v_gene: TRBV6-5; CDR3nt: TGTGCCAGCAGGGCGGGGGGCCCCGGCATTGGGGGCTACACCTTC; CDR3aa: CASRAGGPGIGGYTF
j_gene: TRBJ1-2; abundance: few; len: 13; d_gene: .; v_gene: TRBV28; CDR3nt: TGTGCCAGCAGTTTATCAGGGAAATATGGCTACACCTTC; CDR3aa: CASSLSGKYGYTF
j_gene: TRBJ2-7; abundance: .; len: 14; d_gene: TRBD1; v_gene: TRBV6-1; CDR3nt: TGTGCCAGCAGCGGGGGACAGGGCTCCTACGAGCAGTACTTC; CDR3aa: CASSGGQGSYEQYF
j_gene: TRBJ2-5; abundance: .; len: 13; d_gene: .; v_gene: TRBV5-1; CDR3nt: TGCGCCAGCCATCCACAGGGAGCGGAGACCCAGTACTTC; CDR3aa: CASHPQGAETQYF
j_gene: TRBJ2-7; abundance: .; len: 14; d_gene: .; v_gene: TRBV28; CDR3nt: TGTGCCAGCAGTCCGGGATGGAGCTCCTACGAGCAGTACTTC; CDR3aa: CASSPGWSSYEQYF
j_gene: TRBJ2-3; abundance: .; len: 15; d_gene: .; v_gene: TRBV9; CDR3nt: TGTGCCAGCAGCGTTAGCGGAGGGAGCACAGATACGCAGTATTTT; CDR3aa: CASSVSGGSTDTQYF
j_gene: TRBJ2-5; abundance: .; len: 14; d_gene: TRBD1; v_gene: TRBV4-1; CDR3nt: TGCGCCAGCAGCCGAGGACAGGGGGCCGAGACCCAGTACTTC; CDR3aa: CASSRGQGAETQYF
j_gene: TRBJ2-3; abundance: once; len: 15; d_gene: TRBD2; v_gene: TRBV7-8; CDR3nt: TGTGCCAGCAGGATAGCGGGGCTTATCGCAGATACGCAGTATTTT; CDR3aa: CASRIAGLIADTQYF
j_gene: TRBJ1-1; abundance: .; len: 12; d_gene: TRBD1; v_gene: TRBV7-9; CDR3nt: TGTTCCAGCAGCCCCGGACAGGGGAAAGCTTTCTTT; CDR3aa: CSSSPGQGKAFF
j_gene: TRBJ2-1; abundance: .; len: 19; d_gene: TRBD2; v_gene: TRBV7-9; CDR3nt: TGTGCCAGCAGCTTAGCCCGCCTAGCGGGAGTTCGGTACTCTAATGAGCAGTTCTTC; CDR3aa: CASSLARLAGVRYSNEQFF
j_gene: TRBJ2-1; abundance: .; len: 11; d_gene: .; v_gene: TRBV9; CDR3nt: TGTGCCAGCAGCGGGGCAGTTGAGCAGTTCTTC; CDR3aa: CASSGAVEQFF
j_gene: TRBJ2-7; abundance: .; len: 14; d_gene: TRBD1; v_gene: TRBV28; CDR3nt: TGTGCCAGCAGTCCCGGACAGGGGTTGAGCGAGCAGTACTTC; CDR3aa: CASSPGQGLSEQYF
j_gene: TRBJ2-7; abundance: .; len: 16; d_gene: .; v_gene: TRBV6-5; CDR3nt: TGTGCCAGCAGTTTCCTCCCAGGGCAGGGCAGCCACGAGCAGTACTTC; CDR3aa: CASSFLPGQGSHEQYF
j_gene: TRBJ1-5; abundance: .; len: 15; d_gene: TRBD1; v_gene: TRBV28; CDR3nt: TGTGCCAGCAGAAGACAGGGGGCTAGGGGTCAGCCCCAGCATTTT; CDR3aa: CASRRQGARGQPQHF
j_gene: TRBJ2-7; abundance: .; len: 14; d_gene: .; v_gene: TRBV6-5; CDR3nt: TGTGCCAGCAGCCTAACTAGAACCAAAAGCGGGCAGTACTTC; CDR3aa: CASSLTRTKSGQYF
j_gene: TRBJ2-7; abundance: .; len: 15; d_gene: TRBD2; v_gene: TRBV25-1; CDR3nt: TGTGCCAGCAGTGACGAGCGGGGGAACTCCTACGAGCAGTACTTC; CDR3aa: CASSDERGNSYEQYF
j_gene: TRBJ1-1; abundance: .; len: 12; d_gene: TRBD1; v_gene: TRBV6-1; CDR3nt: TGTGCCAGCAGCTTCGACAGGGTGGTAGCTTTCTTT; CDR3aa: CASSFDRVVAFF
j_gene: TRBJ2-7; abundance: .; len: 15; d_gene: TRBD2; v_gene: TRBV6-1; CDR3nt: TGTGCCAGCAGTGAAGGAGCCGCGGGGGGCTACGAGCAGTACTTC; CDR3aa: CASSEGAAGGYEQYF
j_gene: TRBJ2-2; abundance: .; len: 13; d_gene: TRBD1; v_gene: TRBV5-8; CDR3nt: TGTGCCAGCAATAACAGGGGTACCGGGGAGCTGTTTTTT; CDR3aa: CASNNRGTGELFF
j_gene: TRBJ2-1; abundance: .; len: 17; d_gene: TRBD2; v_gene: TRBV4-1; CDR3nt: TGCGCCAGCAGCCAGACGGGAGGAGCGGGAGGGCAGGTTGAGCAGTTCTTC; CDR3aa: CASSQTGGAGGQVEQFF
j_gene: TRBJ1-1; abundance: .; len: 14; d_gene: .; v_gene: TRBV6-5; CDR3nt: TGTGCCAGCACCCTAGCCCGGGGGAACACTGAAGCTTTCTTT; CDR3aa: CASTLARGNTEAFF
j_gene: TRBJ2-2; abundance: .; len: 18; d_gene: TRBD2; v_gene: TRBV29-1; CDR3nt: TGCAGCGTTGGGCTAGCGGGAGACCTCATACAACACACCGGGGAGCTGTTTTTT; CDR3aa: CSVGLAGDLIQHTGELFF
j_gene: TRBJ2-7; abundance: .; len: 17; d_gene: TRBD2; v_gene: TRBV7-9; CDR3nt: TGTGCCAGCAGCTTAGAGACTCTAGCGGGACGAACCTACGAGCAGTACTTC; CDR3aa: CASSLETLAGRTYEQYF
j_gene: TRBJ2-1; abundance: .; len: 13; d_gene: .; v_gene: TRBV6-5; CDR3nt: TGTGCCAGCTGCCGCGAAGCGGAAAATGAGCAGTTCTTC; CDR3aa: CASCREAENEQFF
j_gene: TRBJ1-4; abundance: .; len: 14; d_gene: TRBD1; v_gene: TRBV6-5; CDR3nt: TGTGCCAGCAGTACCGGGACAGGGGGTGAAAAACTGTTTTTT; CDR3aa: CASSTGTGGEKLFF
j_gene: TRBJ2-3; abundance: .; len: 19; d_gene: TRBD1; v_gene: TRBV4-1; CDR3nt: TGCGCCAGCAGCCAAGATAACAGGGGGTGGAGAACTAGCACAGATACGCAGTATTTT; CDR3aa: CASSQDNRGWRTSTDTQYF
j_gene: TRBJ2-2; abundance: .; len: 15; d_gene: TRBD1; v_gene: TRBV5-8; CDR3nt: TGTGCCAGCAGACAGGGGGTTCCCAACACCGGGGAGCTGTTTTTT; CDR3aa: CASRQGVPNTGELFF
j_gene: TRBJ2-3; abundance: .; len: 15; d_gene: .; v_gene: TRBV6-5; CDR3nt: TGTGCCAGCGGAATAAGACAGGCTAGCACAGATACGCAGTATTTT; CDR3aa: CASGIRQASTDTQYF
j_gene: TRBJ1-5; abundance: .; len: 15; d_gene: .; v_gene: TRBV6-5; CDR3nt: TGTGCCAGCAGTCTGACAGGAGTCGGCAATCAGCCCCAGCATTTT; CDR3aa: CASSLTGVGNQPQHF
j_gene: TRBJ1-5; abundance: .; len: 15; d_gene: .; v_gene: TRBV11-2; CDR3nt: TGTGCCAGCAGCTACACAGGGTCTCGGGGTCAGCCCCAGCATTTT; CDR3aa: CASSYTGSRGQPQHF
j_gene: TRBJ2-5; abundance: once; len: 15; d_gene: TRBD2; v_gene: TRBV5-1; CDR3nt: TGCGCCAGCAGCCTCACCCCTAGCGGGCAAGAGACCCAGTACTTC; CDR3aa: CASSLTPSGQETQYF
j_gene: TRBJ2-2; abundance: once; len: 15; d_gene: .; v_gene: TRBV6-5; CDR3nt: TGTGCCAGCAGTTACTCGCTAGCGAACACCGGGGAGCTGTTTTTT; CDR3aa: CASSYSLANTGELFF
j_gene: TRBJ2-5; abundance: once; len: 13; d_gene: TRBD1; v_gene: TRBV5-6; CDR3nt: TGTGCCAGCTTACAGGGGGACACCGAGACCCAGTACTTC; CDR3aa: CASLQGDTETQYF
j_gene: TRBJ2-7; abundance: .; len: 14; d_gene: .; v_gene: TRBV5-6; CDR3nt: TGTGCCAGCAGCTTGTATGGCGGCGGCTACGAGCAGTACTTC; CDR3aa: CASSLYGGGYEQYF
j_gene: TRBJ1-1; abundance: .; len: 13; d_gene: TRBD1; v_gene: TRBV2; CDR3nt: TGTGCCAGCACTACGACAGGGAGTACTGAAGCTTTCTTT; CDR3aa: CASTTTGSTEAFF
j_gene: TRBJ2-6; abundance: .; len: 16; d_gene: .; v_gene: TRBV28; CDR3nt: TGTGCCAGCAGCGCTAACAGGGCCTCTGGGGCCAACGTCCTGACTTTC; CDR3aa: CASSANRASGANVLTF
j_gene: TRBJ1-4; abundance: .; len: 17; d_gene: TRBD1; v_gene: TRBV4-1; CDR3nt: TGCGCCAGCAGCCGTACTGTACCGGGACAGGGGCGAGAAAAACTGTTTTTT; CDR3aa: CASSRTVPGQGREKLFF
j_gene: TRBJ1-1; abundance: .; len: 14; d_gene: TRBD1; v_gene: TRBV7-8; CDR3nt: TGTGCCAGCAGCACCGACAGGGTGAACACTGAAGCTTTCTTT; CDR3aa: CASSTDRVNTEAFF
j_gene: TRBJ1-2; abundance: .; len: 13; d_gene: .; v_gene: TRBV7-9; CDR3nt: TGTGCCAGCAGCTTAGAGGACACCGTAGGCTACACCTTC; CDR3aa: CASSLEDTVGYTF
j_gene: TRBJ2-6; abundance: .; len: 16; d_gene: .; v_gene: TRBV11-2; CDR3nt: TGTGCCAGCAGCTCGGGGAGTCACTCTGGGGCCAACGTCCTGACTTTC; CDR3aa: CASSSGSHSGANVLTF
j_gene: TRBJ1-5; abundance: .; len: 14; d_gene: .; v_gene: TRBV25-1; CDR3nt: TGTGCCAGCAGTGAAGACAGGCTCAATCAGCCCCAGCATTTT; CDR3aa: CASSEDRLNQPQHF
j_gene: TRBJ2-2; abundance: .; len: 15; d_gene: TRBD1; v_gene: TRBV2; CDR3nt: TGTGCCAGCAGGGCCGGGGCAGGGGGCGACGGGGAGCTGTTTTTT; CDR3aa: CASRAGAGGDGELFF
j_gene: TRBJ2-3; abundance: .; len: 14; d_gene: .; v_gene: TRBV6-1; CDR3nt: TGTGCCAGCAGTGAGGGCAGGGGCACAGATACGCAGTATTTT; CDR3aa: CASSEGRGTDTQYF
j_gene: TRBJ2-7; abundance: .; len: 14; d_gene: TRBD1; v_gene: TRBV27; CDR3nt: TGTGCCAGCAGACCAAGGGGACAGGGCTACGAGCAGTACTTC; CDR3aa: CASRPRGQGYEQYF
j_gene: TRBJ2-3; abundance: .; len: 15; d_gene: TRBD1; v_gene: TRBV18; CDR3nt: TGTGCCAGCTCACCAGGGACAGCTAACACAGATACGCAGTATTTT; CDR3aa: CASSPGTANTDTQYF
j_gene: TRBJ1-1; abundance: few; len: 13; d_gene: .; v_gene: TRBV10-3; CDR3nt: TGTGCCACTTCGACAGCGATGAACACTGAAGCTTTCTTT; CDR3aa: CATSTAMNTEAFF